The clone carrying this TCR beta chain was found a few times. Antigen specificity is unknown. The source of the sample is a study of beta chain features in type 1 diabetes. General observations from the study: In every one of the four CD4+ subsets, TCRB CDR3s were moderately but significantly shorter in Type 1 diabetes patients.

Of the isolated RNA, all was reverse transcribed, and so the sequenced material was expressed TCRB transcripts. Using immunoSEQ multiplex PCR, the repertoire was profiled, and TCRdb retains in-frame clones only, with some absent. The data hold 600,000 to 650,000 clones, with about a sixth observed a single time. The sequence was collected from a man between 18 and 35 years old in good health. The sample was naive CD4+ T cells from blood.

CDR3 region: CSVDVWQATGNPTDTQYF. DNA of the CDR3: TGCAGCGTTGATGTTTGGCAGGCCACGGGAAACCCCACAGATACGCAGTATTTT. V is TRBV29-1 and J is TRBJ2-3; a weak D match, TRBD2 (5 bases). V lost 3 bases, J lost 2 bases, and 24 bases lay in between. CDR3 length equals 18 residues. Per germline, CDR1 SQVTM and CDR2 ANQGSEA.